This T cell receptor beta chain is from a study of identical twins. The CDR3 length is 15 residues. Germline CDR1 LGHNA, CDR2 YNFKEQ. TCRdb re-derived calls from the 5' RACE reads in MiXCR, one entry per CDR3 protein. There are roughly 1.6 million distinct CDR3 sequences in the sample; around 29% occur only once, and roughly 0.3% lies in the top ten. Concerning this clonotype itself: Sequence at one end of the junction differs from germline and may be a read error.

The rearrangement uses TRBV4-2 and TRBJ1-4; TRBD1 is a possible D gene (6 bases). This clonotype was obtained from a newborn girl in good health. The specimen sequenced was cord blood. The CDR3 nucleotides read TGTGCCAGCAACCAAGACTCGGGGGCGCGGGAAAAACTGTTTTTT. Its protein is CASNQDSGAREKLFF.